A single sample is the source of the 9 T cell receptor beta chains below, sequenced in a study of PD-L1 blockade in urothelial cancer. Clones were sequenced by immunoSEQ multiplex PCR, and TCRdb holds only the in-frame ones, with some missing. The repertoire includes 130,000 or so clones, roughly 80% of them detected once, and about 2.9% sits in the top ten. Time point described: pretreatment peripheral blood. The specimen was PBMCs, collected around atezolizumab (anti-PD-L1) treatment. Source of these receptors: a man aged 50-60 years with urothelial cancer.

V is TRBV6-4 and J is TRBJ2-5, with D possibly being TRBD1 (6 bases). This CDR3 spans 14 amino acids. Germline CDR1 is MRHNA and CDR2 is SNTAGT. Trimming left V 7 bases short and J 1 base short, with 13 bases between. The CDR3 sequence: CASKGTGTQETQYF. As DNA, the CDR3 is TGTGCCAGCAAGGGAACAGGGACCCAAGAGACCCAGTACTTC.

V usage is TRBV11-2 and J usage is TRBJ2-2, with D tentatively TRBD1 (5 bases). Germline V lookup: CDR1 SGHAT, CDR2 FQNNGV. Trimming removed 6 bases at V and 4 bases at J, with 15 bases between. The CDR3 is 15 amino acids. The CDR3 DNA follows: TGTGCCAGCAGGCCGATCCGGCAGGGCACCGGGGAGCTGTTTTTT. Protein: CASRPIRQGTGELFF. The complete variable domain, with remaining parts taken from reference TRBV11-2 and TRBJ2-2, reads EAGVAQSPRYKIIEKRQSVAFWCNPISGHATLYWYQQILGQGPKLLIQFQNNGVVDDSQLPKDRFSAERLKGVDSTLKIQPAKLEDSAVYLCASRPIRQGTGELFFGEGSRLTVL.

The genes are TRBV18 and TRBJ1-1; D unresolved. CDR3 length: 13 residues. Germline lookup yields CDR1 KGHSH and CDR2 LQKENI. The V and J ends lost 4 bases and 0 bases respectively, with 6 bases between them. DNA for the CDR3: TGTGCCAGCTCACGGAGCCTGAACACTGAAGCTTTCTTT. This gives the protein CASSRSLNTEAFF.

The sample holds a few counts of this clone. The chain is built from TRBV7-9 and TRBJ1-4; tentative D call: TRBD1 (5 bases). The ends were cut back, 5 bases at V and 4 bases at J, with 14 bases in the middle. Germline V CDR1 and CDR2: SEHNR, FQNEAQ (reference sequence). The CDR3 extends over 15 amino acids. CDR3 nucleotide sequence: TGTGCCAGCAGCATAGGCAGGGTTGATAATGAAAAACTGTTTTTT. Encoded protein: CASSIGRVDNEKLFF.

The chain has TRBV6-5 and TRBJ2-7, with D possibly being TRBD1 (6 bases). V was cut by 8 bases and J by 0 bases, with 8 bases left in between. CDR1 is MNHEY and CDR2 is SVGAGI in the germline V gene. The CDR3 is 12 amino acids. CDR3 nucleotides: TGTGCCAGCCGGGACACCTCCTACGAGCAGTACTTC. Translating gives CASRDTSYEQYF.

This clone was recorded once. This chain uses TRBV19 with TRBJ2-1, with a possible D match to TRBD2 (6 bases). Germline V gene data show CDR1 as LNHDA and CDR2 as SQIVND (reference sequence). The length of the CDR3 is 15 residues. With 6 bases removed from V and 0 bases from J, the gap between germline ends came to 12 bases. DNA of the CDR3: TGTGCCAGTAGGCTTCAGACTAGCTCCTACAATGAGCAGTTCTTC. Amino acids: CASRLQTSSYNEQFF.

The V gene is TRBV14, the J gene TRBJ2-5; 8 bases are shared with TRBD1. The V gene's germline CDR1 is SGHDN and CDR2 FVKESK. Trimming took 4 bases from V and 10 from J; bases not matched to a gene: 5. CDR3 length: 12 amino acids. CDR3 in DNA: TGTGCCAGCAGCCCCAGGGGGCTCGGCCAGTACTTC. Its translation is CASSPRGLGQYF.

V is TRBV28 and J is TRBJ2-1, with 9 nucleotides matching TRBD2. J gave up 7 bases and V 2 bases, and 9 bases lay outside the gene matches. The germline V gene encodes CDR1 MDHEN and CDR2 SYDVKM. The CDR3 has 16 residues. The CDR3: CASSLSASGVGNEQFF. The CDR3 DNA sequence: TGTGCCAGCAGTTTAAGTGCTAGCGGGGTAGGGAATGAGCAGTTCTTC.

The V and J genes are TRBV19 and TRBJ1-5; 9 positions agree with TRBD1. Germline-derived CDR1 and CDR2 are LNHDA and SQIVND (reference sequence). The CDR3 spans 16 residues. Trimming removed 10 bases from V and 4 bases from J; junction bases left unmatched: 14. Here the CDR3 DNA reads TGTGCCACTAAATCCGGGACAGGGTTCGGAAATCAGCCCCAGCATTTT. The encoded protein is CATKSGTGFGNQPQHF.